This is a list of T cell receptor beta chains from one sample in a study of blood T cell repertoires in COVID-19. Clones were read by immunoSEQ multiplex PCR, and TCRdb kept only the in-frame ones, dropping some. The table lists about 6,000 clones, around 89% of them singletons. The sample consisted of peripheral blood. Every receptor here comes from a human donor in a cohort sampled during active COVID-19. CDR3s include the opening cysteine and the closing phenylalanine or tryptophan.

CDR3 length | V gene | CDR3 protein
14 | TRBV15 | CATSRRTGIWPQHF
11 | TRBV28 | CASGQYNEQFF
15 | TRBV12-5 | CASGQYTGWTGELFF
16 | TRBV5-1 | CASSSPGGRWTGELFF
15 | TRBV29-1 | CSVAKGTGNTGELFF
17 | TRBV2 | CASGGGGLAGDSETQYF
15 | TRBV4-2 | CASSPSRRESYGYTF
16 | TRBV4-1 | CASSQGPTAINEKLFF
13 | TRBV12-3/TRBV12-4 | CASTRDNGYEQYF
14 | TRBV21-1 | CASSKSFRNQPQHF
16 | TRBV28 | CASSFSLDSTTYEQYF
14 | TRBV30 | CAWGGGQGAGEQYF
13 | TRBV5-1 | CASSREGDGELFF
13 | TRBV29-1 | CSVREDMNTEAFF
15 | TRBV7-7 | CASSAGTGSGNTIYF
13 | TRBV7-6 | CASSLGQGKEQYF
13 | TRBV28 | CASSLSGPGELFF
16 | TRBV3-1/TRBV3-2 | CASSQGGGRVTGELFF
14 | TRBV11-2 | CASSPGGSTGELFF
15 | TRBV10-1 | CASSRGQGNTDTQYF
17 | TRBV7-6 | CASSLARQGMGNTEAFF
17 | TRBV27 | CASRPGLAGGPSETQYF